Shown below are 9 T cell receptor beta chains from a single sample sequenced in a study of beta chain features in type 1 diabetes (dated 2018 in TCRdb). The method was the immunoSEQ multiplex PCR assay. The entire amount of isolated RNA was reverse transcribed using the High Capacity cDNA Reverse Transcription Kit, so the sequenced TCRB transcripts were expressed ones. TCRdb re-hosts the immuneACCESS table, in-frame sequences only. Its copies lack some clones; in the studies checked, an unresolved V gene accounts for under half of them, and the cause for the rest is not known. This sample gives under 800,000 clones in total; 15% to 17% of them show up just once. 0.09% to 0.095% of the sample is in the top ten clones. Sequencing was carried out using naive CD4+ T cells from blood. The cell subset or site label of this sample denotes: true naive CD4+ T cells. These receptors came from a young man in good health.

The V call is TRBV7-2, the J call TRBJ2-7; 7 positions match TRBD1. Germline V gene data show CDR1 as SGHTA and CDR2 as FQGNSA. The CDR3 sequence is 15 residues long. The V gene end was trimmed by 5 bases and the J gene end by 0 bases; junction bases not matched to a gene: 7. Here the CDR3 DNA reads TGTGCCAGCAGCAAGGGAGCAGGGGGCTCCTACGAGCAGTACTTC. Translating it yields CASSKGAGGSYEQYF.

The chain has TRBV10-3 and TRBJ2-3; D assignment may be TRBD1 or TRBD2 (5 bases each). This CDR3 contains 13 residues. Trimming took 7 bases from V and 6 from J, leaving 14 bases between them. From germline, CDR1 is ENHRY and CDR2 SYGVKD. CDR3 nucleotide sequence: TGTGCCATCAACGGGCCTGGGACGGATACGCAGTATTTT. It encodes CAINGPGTDTQYF.

V usage is TRBV7-9 and J usage is TRBJ2-7; D is perhaps TRBD2 (7 bases). Trimming pared 8 bases from V and 2 bases from J, leaving 16 bases between. In germline, CDR1 is SEHNR, CDR2 FQNEAQ (reference sequence). This CDR3 region has 14 residues. The CDR3 is CASLQGGKAYEQYF. CDR3 bases: TGTGCCAGCCTACAGGGAGGGAAAGCCTACGAGCAGTACTTC. The complete variable domain, with remaining parts taken from reference TRBV7-9 and TRBJ2-7, reads DTGVSQNPRHKITKRGQNVTFRCDPISEHNRLYWYRQTLGQGPEFLTYFQNEAQLEKSRLLSDRFSAERPKGSFSTLEIQRTEQGDSAMYLCASLQGGKAYEQYFGPGTRLTVT.

The rearrangement links TRBV28 to TRBJ1-3; 7 bases map to TRBD1. The J segment lost 1 base and the V segment lost 10 bases, leaving 13 bases of the junction unmatched. CDR1 is MDHEN and CDR2 is SYDVKM in the germline V gene. The CDR3 totals 16 residues. The CDR3 is CATEGAGKVSGNTIYF. CDR3 nucleotide sequence: TGTGCCACCGAGGGGGCAGGGAAGGTTTCTGGAAACACCATATATTTT.

The rearrangement joins TRBV28 to TRBJ2-2; TRBD2 might be the D (6 bases). CDR1 MDHEN and CDR2 SYDVKM come from the germline V gene. The CDR3 is 17 amino acids. The V end was cut by 5 bases, the J end by 3 bases, with 19 bases between. CDR3: CASSPNIWGVDTGELFF. The CDR3 DNA sequence: TGTGCCAGCAGTCCTAACATTTGGGGGGTTGACACCGGGGAGCTGTTTTTT.

The CDR3 protein is CASSVSGGAVDTQYF. The CDR3 DNA is TGCGCCAGCAGTGTGAGCGGGGGGGCCGTAGATACGCAGTATTTT. The rearrangement joins TRBV5-1 to TRBJ2-3; 10 bases align to TRBD2. The trim removed 5 bases at V and 5 bases at J, leaving 8 bases unmatched. Germline V gives CDR1 SGHRS, CDR2 YFSETQ. The CDR3 runs to 15 residues.

The chain is built from TRBV2 and TRBJ2-1; 9 bases are shared with TRBD2. The ends lost 1 base at V and 8 bases at J; junction bases unmatched: 9. In germline, CDR1 is SNHLY, CDR2 FYNNEI. The CDR3 consists of 16 residues. The DNA of the CDR3 is TGTGCCAGCAGTGAAGAGGGCGGGAGGGCCTGGTATGAGCAGTTCTTC. This gives the protein CASSEEGGRAWYEQFF.

This clone was counted a few times. The chain joins TRBV15 to TRBJ2-4; 9 positions agree with TRBD2. V was pared by 6 bases and J by 5 bases, with 5 bases of the junction left unmatched. The CDR3 has 14 residues. The germline CDR1 and CDR2 sequences are LNHNV and YYDKDF (reference sequence). Here the CDR3 reads CATRRAGGENIQYF. The CDR3 region has the DNA TGTGCCACCAGGCGAGCGGGGGGCGAAAACATTCAGTACTTC.

A few counts support this clone. The sample has other DNA sequences that encode this CDR3 too. This chain joins TRBV4-3 and TRBJ1-1; weak D call: TRBD1 (6 bases). The CDR3 runs to 14 residues. Germline V gene data show CDR1 as LGHNA and CDR2 as YSLEER. Trimming took off 0 bases at V and 1 base at J, with 6 bases between the two ends. Here the CDR3 DNA reads TGCGCCAGCAGCCAAGACAGGGGGAACACTGAAGCTTTCTTT. It encodes CASSQDRGNTEAFF.